This T cell receptor (beta chain) is drawn from a study of beta chain features in type 1 diabetes. V was shortened by 0 bases and J by 2 bases, with 11 bases between the two germline ends. Germline V lookup: CDR1 LNHDA, CDR2 SQIVND (reference sequence). The CDR3 extends over 16 amino acids. Whole-study findings and limits: Within each of all four CD4+ subsets, Type 1 diabetes patients had TCRB CDR3s that were moderately but significantly shorter.

cDNA synthesis used the whole RNA isolate, giving expressed TCRB sequences. Here immunoSEQ multiplex PCR was the method, and the copy in TCRdb shows in-frame clones only, minus some. The data hold around 650,000 clones, with around an eighth observed a single time. A remark on this clone: Antigen unknown.

CD4+ naive, central memory, regulatory and stem cell-like memory cells were sorted via CD45RO/CCR7/CD25/CD127/CD95/CD27. This clonotype was sampled from a man younger than 45 with type 1 diabetes. The J gene is TRBJ2-1, the V gene TRBV19, with a tentative D call TRBD2 (6 bases). The specimen was naive CD4+ T cells from blood. CDR3 amino acids: CASSIERGLTYNEQFF. CDR3 nucleotide sequence: TGTGCCAGTAGTATAGAGCGGGGCCTCACCTACAATGAGCAGTTCTTC. The full variable domain, its missing parts supplied by reference TRBV19 and TRBJ2-1, is DGGITQSPKYLFRKEGQNVTLSCEQNLNHDAMYWYRQDPGQGLRLIYYSQIVNDFQKGDIAEGYSVSREKKESFPLTVTSAQKNPTAFYLCASSIERGLTYNEQFFGPGTRLTVL.